This TCR beta chain was sequenced in a study of graft-versus-host responses after intestinal transplantation (dated by TCRdb to 2020 to 2023). Study-wide context: Multivisceral, liver-intestinal, or isolated intestinal transplants were received by the recipients. Donor T cell macrochimerism was defined as a peak of at least 4% donor T cells among recipient peripheral blood mononuclear cells. Instead of going to the commercial service, samples from a few later patients were sequenced in-house on an Illumina MiSeq and processed with MiXCR. The cohort enrolled 20 to 25 intestinal transplant recipients including one retransplant, and 3 patients lacking pretransplant specimens were excluded. After intestinal transplantation, graft-versus-host and host-versus-graft alloreactive T cell clones were followed in the graft, circulation and bone marrow using bulk TCR-beta CDR3 sequencing. Alloreactive clones were identified by sequencing pre-transplant mixed lymphocyte reaction products and comparing these products with unstimulated pre-transplant donor and recipient T cells. All recipients received anti-thymocyte globulin induction followed by maintenance tacrolimus and steroids for approximately 3 years.

The sample's time point label is to be understood as: cells obtained before transplantation from donor or recipient. CD3+CD4+ and CD3+CD8+ populations were FACS-sorted from unstimulated pre-transplant donor and recipient cells taken from spleen or lymph nodes. A remark on this clone: Its target antigen remains unknown. It has no much larger one-base neighbor in the sample; base qualities were not kept.

V is trimmed back by 2 bases and J by 2 bases, and the junction contains 9 bases that no gene match accounts for. The germline V gene supplies CDR1 KGHSH and CDR2 LQKENI. Reading from cysteine to phenylalanine, the CDR3 counts 16 amino acids. The CDR3 DNA has 48 bases and is translated from base 1. The method was the immunoSEQ multiplex PCR assay. In most patients, genomic DNA was isolated using the Qiagen DNeasy Blood and Tissue Kit and sent frozen to Adaptive Biotechnologies for TCR sequencing. Adaptive Biotechnologies carried out high-throughput TCR-beta CDR3 sequencing of genomic DNA for most patients. The original pipeline was this. Adaptive's ImmunoSEQ software supplied the TCR sequencing data for 15 to 20 patients, while MiXCR and VDJtools were used to process three other patients. To correct CD4 versus CD8 sorting errors, sequences present in both subsets at a frequency ratio below 5:1 were removed. CDR3 nucleotide sequences shared between donor and recipient were removed because their origin could not be assigned. To be classed as alloreactive, a clone needed at least 2-fold expansion over unstimulated cells and a minimum CFSE-low frequency of 0.002% (template counts) or 0.001% (read counts). Clones detected in sequenced pre-transplant spleen, lymph node, or MLR CFSE-low populations of the donor or recipient were defined as mappable. Cumulative frequency of alloreactive clones was calculated as a percentage of all sequences weighted by copy number. As stored in TCRdb, this immuneACCESS dataset retains in-frame rearrangements with V and J assigned. A fraction of the clones does not appear; measured against another copy, unresolved V genes explain less than half of the discrepancy, and the remainder lacks a known reason. The V and J calls and the clone size are those of that table, but D and trimming were determined from the DNA. The table for this sample lists 85,000 to 95,000 clones; 90% to 95% of them were counted only once. The ten largest clonotypes hold about 2% of the sample.

General study outcomes and caveats: Patients with donor T cell macrochimerism had high GvH to HvG T cell clonal ratios in their allografts. The relatively low number and heterogeneity of intestinal transplant patients limited the conclusions. Peak levels of circulating GvH clones were associated with declines in HvG clones early after transplant. GvH clones were detected in recipient bone marrow, and some of these GvH clones were observed earlier in ileal mucosa or blood, consistent with an intestinal mucosal origin.

The receptor was isolated from a human donor who received an intestinal transplant. Material: unstimulated CD8+ T cells sorted from spleen or lymph node cells, obtained before intestinal transplant. The chain employs TRBV18 and TRBJ2-7, and 7 bases in between align with TRBD1. Read as DNA, the sequence is TGTGCCAGCTCACCAGCACCCGGGACAGACCCCTACGAGCAGTACTTC. It specifies CASSPAPGTDPYEQYF.